This TCR beta chain was captured by sequencing in a study of T cells in Graves' hyperthyroidism and ophthalmopathy. Study-wide findings and caveats: Most thyroid clonotypes expanded above 0.001 appeared in blood too.

This CDR3 region has 14 residues. Between the trimmed V and J ends, which lost 2 bases and 6 bases, there was a span of 11 bases. Clinicians diagnosed patients from clinical symptoms, serum thyroxine and TRAb, thyroid ultrasound and orbital computed tomography. To note about this clonotype: Its matching antigen is unknown.

TCR beta CDR3 sequences were amplified from RNA transcripts. Using the HTBI primer set, a first-round RT-PCR was run on the TCR CDR3. TCRdb processed the multiplex PCR reads anew with MiXCR; each CDR3 protein has one entry. The table includes hundreds of thousands of distinct CDR3 sequences, approximately 42% detected once. The sample taken for sequencing was peripheral blood or thyroid tissue (not recorded which). This chain connects TRBV12-3 or TRBV12-4 to TRBJ1-3, with D possibly matching TRBD1 (6 bases). The sequence came from an adult man with Graves' disease, either hyperthyroidism or ophthalmopathy (not recorded which). The CDR3 reads CASSLSGQTNTIYF. DNA for the CDR3: TGTGCCAGCAGTTTATCCGGACAGACAAACACCATATATTTT.